Below, 8 T cell receptor beta chains from the same sample are listed, as sequenced in a study of blood T cell repertoires in COVID-19. Profiled with immunoSEQ multiplex PCR; TCRdb holds only in-frame clones, not every one. Among about 240,000 clones listed, about 85% were seen once. Sequenced material: peripheral blood. The receptors stem from a woman between 50 and 59 years old with COVID-19, enrolled during active disease.

The chain is built from TRBV3-1 (or the pseudogene TRBV3-2) and TRBJ1-2; 8 bases agree with TRBD1. V lost 1 base, J lost 7 bases, and 5 bases stayed unmatched. The CDR3 is made up of 14 amino acids. CDR1 and CDR2 from the germline V gene are LGHDT and YNNKEL (reference sequence). CDR3 protein: CASSQARGRVGYTF. CDR3 DNA: TGTGCCAGCAGCCAAGCCAGGGGGCGCGTTGGCTACACCTTC.

The chain carries TRBV10-3 and TRBJ2-7; 12 nucleotides align to TRBD2. Trimming took 2 bases from V and 2 from J; bases not matched to a gene: 4. The CDR3 is 16 amino acids. Germline CDR1 is ENHRY and CDR2 is SYGVKD. The chain's CDR3 is CAISEPGLAGTYEQYF. CDR3 DNA: TGTGCCATCAGTGAGCCGGGACTAGCGGGTACCTACGAGCAGTACTTC.

The V and J genes are TRBV6-5 and TRBJ2-3; 9 bases match TRBD2. The V segment lost 2 bases and the J segment 4 bases; nucleotides outside the gene matches: 4. CDR3 size: 15 residues. Germline assignment: CDR1 MNHEY and CDR2 SVGAGI. The DNA for the CDR3 is TGTGCCAGCAGTTACATTGGCGGGGGGGCAGATACGCAGTATTTT. Its protein product is CASSYIGGGADTQYF.

The rearrangement links TRBV5-4 to TRBJ1-4; 7 bases agree with TRBD1. The junction had 12 bases not matched to a gene; V was cut back by 5 bases and J by 8 bases. Germline V lookup: CDR1 SGHNT, CDR2 YYREEE (reference sequence). This CDR3 has 15 residues. DNA for the CDR3: TGTGCCAGCAGTTCACCCGGGACAGACGTGGAAAAACTGTTTTTT. As protein: CASSSPGTDVEKLFF.

The J gene is TRBJ2-2, the V gene TRBV6-4; possible D gene TRBD2, 5 bases. CDR1 and CDR2 from the germline V gene are MRHNA and SNTAGT. V lost 4 bases and J lost 4, with 13 bases in between. This CDR3 is built from 15 residues. The CDR3 sequence is CASSVRGSPTGELFF. As DNA, the CDR3 is TGTGCCAGCAGTGTACGGGGTTCACCCACCGGGGAGCTGTTTTTT.

The chain is built from TRBV10-1 and TRBJ2-2; 7 bases are shared with TRBD1. The CDR3 is made up of 14 amino acids. The junction had 4 bases not matched to a gene; V was cut back by 5 bases and J by 4 bases. Germline-derived CDR1 and CDR2 are WNHNN and SYGVQD (reference sequence). CDR3 DNA: TGCGCCAGCAGTCCGACAGGGCCCACCGGGGAGCTGTTTTTT. Its protein is CASSPTGPTGELFF.

This CDR3 reads CATSRGDSNSPLHF. The CDR3 DNA reads TGTGCCACCAGCAGAGGGGACAGTAATTCACCCCTCCACTTT. The chain uses TRBV15 and TRBJ1-6, with TRBD1 matching over 7 bases. CDR3 length: 14 residues. The germline V gene encodes CDR1 LNHNV and CDR2 YYDKDF (reference sequence). J was trimmed by 6 bases and V by 1 base; bases with no gene match: 0.

V is TRBV27 and J is TRBJ1-1, with TRBD1 matching 8 bases. Germline CDR1 and CDR2: MNHEY and SMNVEV (reference sequence). Trimming at V came to 5 bases and at J to 0 bases, leaving 5 bases not matched to a gene. This CDR3 has 15 amino acids. CDR3 region: CASSQGANMNTEAFF. CDR3 sequence (DNA): TGTGCCAGCAGTCAGGGGGCAAACATGAACACTGAAGCTTTCTTT.